Presented here are 14 T cell receptor beta chains from one specimen sequenced in a study of control samples from healthy donors and cancer patients (dated by TCRdb to 2018 to 2020). Libraries came from the immunoSEQ multiplex PCR assay. TCRdb holds this immuneACCESS table with in-frame rearrangements only. Some clones are missing; in checked studies, unresolved V genes explain under half, and the rest has no known cause. Present in this sample are roughly 140,000 clones, more than 85% of which were seen just once. The leading ten clones occupy 2.4% of the sample. The sequenced material came from blood. The origin of the receptors is a man aged 45 to 65 in good health.

The V call is TRBV4-1, the J call TRBJ2-7; D could derive from TRBD1 or TRBD2 (6 bases each). In germline, CDR1 is MGHRA, CDR2 YSYEKL. This CDR3 is built from 15 residues. V lost 4 bases to trimming and J lost 3 bases, with 16 bases between them. This CDR3 reads CASSLGGAGVYEQYF. In nucleotides, the CDR3 is TGCGCCAGCAGCCTAGGCGGGGCAGGGGTCTACGAGCAGTACTTC.

The chain recombines TRBV11-2 with TRBJ2-7; D may match TRBD1 or TRBD2 (5 bases each). Trimming took 0 bases from V and 6 from J, leaving 9 bases between them. From germline, CDR1 is SGHAT and CDR2 FQNNGV. The CDR3 is 13 amino acids. The CDR3 protein is CASSLEQGAEQYF. The DNA for the CDR3 is TGTGCCAGCAGCTTAGAGCAGGGAGCCGAGCAGTACTTC.

The sample holds a few counts of this clone. The chain employs TRBV7-9 and TRBJ2-3; the match to TRBD2 covers 13 bases. The CDR3 is made up of 16 amino acids. V lost 6 bases, J lost 0 bases, and 3 bases stayed unmatched. Germline lookup yields CDR1 SEHNR and CDR2 FQNEAQ (reference sequence). In nucleotides, the CDR3 is TGTGCCAGCAGGACTAGCGGGAGGAGGAGCACAGATACGCAGTATTTT. This encodes CASRTSGRRSTDTQYF.

This clone was found once. CDR3: CASSRGSAYNEQFF. The DNA of the CDR3 is TGTGCCAGCAGTCGCGGGAGCGCCTACAATGAGCAGTTCTTC. The chain has TRBV2 and TRBJ2-1; the match to TRBD2 covers 7 bases. The CDR3 runs 14 residues. With 5 bases clipped from V and 2 bases from J, the junction kept 3 bases outside the gene matches. Germline V gives CDR1 SNHLY, CDR2 FYNNEI.

In this sample, this clone turned up once. This chain connects TRBV4-1 to TRBJ2-1; a weak D match, TRBD1 (6 bases). Germline CDR1 and CDR2: MGHRA and YSYEKL. V lost 4 bases and J 8 bases, leaving 21 bases between the germline ends. The CDR3 totals 16 residues. The CDR3, as DNA: TGCGCCAGCAGCCCCCGCAGGACAGCAGAGATCGATGAGCAGTTCTTC. It is translated as CASSPRRTAEIDEQFF.

The chain recombines TRBV18 with TRBJ2-5; 8 positions agree with TRBD2. Germline CDR1 KGHSH, CDR2 LQKENI. CDR3 length: 14 amino acids. Trimming took 1 base from V and 4 from J; bases not matched to a gene: 2. The CDR3 DNA reads TGTGCCAGCTCACCACTAGCGGGGCCAGAGACCCAGTACTTC. The encoded protein is CASSPLAGPETQYF.

The chain has TRBV11-2 and TRBJ2-1, with 15 bases matching TRBD2. The CDR3 totals 17 residues. Germline V gene lookup returns CDR1 SGHAT and CDR2 FQNNGV. Trimming removed 4 bases from V and 8 bases from J; junction bases left unmatched: 9. CDR3 sequence reads: CASSYGLAGGPWDEQFF. CDR3 DNA sequence: TGTGCCAGCAGCTACGGACTAGCGGGAGGGCCGTGGGATGAGCAGTTCTTC.

J is TRBJ1-1 and V is TRBV29-1; TRBD1 agrees at 7 bases. The germline gives CDR1 SQVTM, CDR2 ANQGSEA. The CDR3 is 12 amino acids. The J segment lost 9 bases and the V segment lost 6 bases, leaving 10 bases of the junction unmatched. CDR3 coding DNA: TGCAGCGTGCTGACGACAGGGAATCAAGCTTTCTTT. Residues: CSVLTTGNQAFF.

The chain carries TRBV12-3 or TRBV12-4 and TRBJ2-1; no firm D call. The germline V and J ends were trimmed by 6 bases and 5 bases, with 5 bases remaining between them. This CDR3 spans 11 amino acids. CDR3 bases: TGTGCCAGCAGCCGCCACAATGAGCAGTTCTTC. It is translated as CASSRHNEQFF.

V usage is TRBV28 and J usage is TRBJ2-7; 10 bases map to TRBD1. CDR1 is MDHEN, CDR2 SYDVKM, per germline. This CDR3 has 15 amino acids. J lost 2 bases, V lost 5 bases, and 6 bases had no gene match. DNA of the CDR3: TGTGCCAGCAGTACAACCGGGACAGGGGCCTACGAGCAGTACTTC. Its translation is CASSTTGTGAYEQYF.

The chain links TRBV5-6 to TRBJ2-5; 7 bases fit TRBD1. The CDR3 contains 14 residues. Germline trimming cut 3 bases from V and 2 bases from J; bases unmatched to any gene: 4. Germline V lookup: CDR1 SGHDT, CDR2 YYEEEE. This CDR3 is CASSSDRAQETQYF. The CDR3 bases are TGTGCCAGCAGCTCTGACAGGGCTCAAGAGACCCAGTACTTC.

The chain recombines TRBV3-1 (or the pseudogene TRBV3-2) with TRBJ2-2; D uncertain. The V gene lost 1 base and the J gene lost 4 bases, with 10 bases spanning the gap. Germline V lookup: CDR1 LGHDT, CDR2 YNNKEL (reference sequence). This CDR3 is 15 amino acids long. The CDR3 DNA sequence: TGTGCCAGCAGCCAAGGGTCGCTTTCCACCGGGGAGCTGTTTTTT. The encoded protein is CASSQGSLSTGELFF.

The rearrangement joins TRBV18 to TRBJ2-3; 7 bases match TRBD2. The germline V gene has CDR1 KGHSH and CDR2 LQKENI. J lost 4 bases, V lost 4 bases, and 2 bases had no gene match. The CDR3 length is 13 residues. Here the CDR3 reads CASSLREADTQYF. DNA of the CDR3: TGTGCCAGCTCACTACGGGAGGCAGATACGCAGTATTTT.

The chain employs TRBV29-1 and TRBJ1-5; 7 bases match TRBD1. Germline CDR1 SQVTM, CDR2 ANQGSEA. This CDR3 has 13 amino acids. The junction had 4 bases not matched to a gene; V was cut back by 5 bases and J by 3 bases. The CDR3 is CSVTQGTNQPQHF. The CDR3 DNA is TGCAGCGTTACACAGGGGACCAATCAGCCCCAGCATTTT.